This T cell receptor beta chain was found in a study of Ad26.COV2.S vaccination and SARS-CoV-2 variants (dated by TCRdb to the early 2020s). Regarding the study in general: Donors in the vaccine arm were drawn from COV1001, a multicentre, randomized, double-blind, placebo-controlled phase I-IIa trial testing Ad26.COV2.S in healthy adults. Ad26.COV2.S was administered intramuscularly at a dose of 5x10^10 or 1x10^11 viral particles, either as one shot or as two shots given 56 days apart. A total of 32 samples were included in the TCR-sequenced set, comprising roughly 19 Ad26.COV2.S vaccine recipients, 5 placebo recipients and 8 SARS-CoV-2 convalescent individuals. Participants in the trial were split at random into five groups of five each, receiving low-dose or high-dose Ad26.COV2.S once or twice, or else placebo on both occasions. Sequencing of the TCRbeta repertoire served to evaluate the specificity and breadth of SARS-CoV-2-reactive T cell receptors following Ad26.COV2.S vaccination. Investigators remained blinded to trial group allocation during experiments and outcome assessment. Results and caveats for the whole study, not just this receptor: It was noted by the authors that total T cell responses may have been underestimated by the TCR breadth and depth analyses. Compared with placebo recipients, Ad26.COV2.S recipients showed higher spike-specific TCR breadth (P = 0.0014). Substantial breadth of spike-specific CD8+ and CD4+ T cell responses was reported after vaccination. The study was not powered for comparison of responses between vaccine doses or regimens. Comparable non-spike TCR breadth was observed between vaccine and placebo recipients, consistent with only spike being contained in the vaccine.

TCRbeta CDR3 regions were sequenced with the immunoSEQ Assay. After extraction, genomic DNA underwent amplification by bias-controlled multiplex PCR, followed by high-throughput sequencing. The original pipeline was this. Collapsing and filtering of sequences were performed to quantify the absolute abundance of each unique TCRbeta CDR3 region. Usable DNA was measured by amplifying reference genes present in all nucleated cells, and TCRbeta template counts were normalized to that usable DNA to estimate T cell fraction. Repertoire TCRs were annotated as SARS-CoV-2-specific when V gene, CDR3 amino acid sequence and J gene were exactly matched to a known reactive TCR set. The reference SARS-CoV-2 TCR set came from MIRA and was filtered for enrichment in COVID-19-positive ImmuneCODE repertoires, removing public or cross-reactive TCRs. Using the MIRA antigens, annotated TCRs were further analysed by specific ORF or by position within an ORF. Depth was the summed frequency of annotated unique rearrangements, while breadth was defined as annotated unique rearrangements over total unique productive rearrangements. Group comparisons of TCR breadth used two-sided Wilcoxon rank-sum tests. The table comes from immuneACCESS by way of TCRdb, which keeps in-frame sequences with V and J called. Part of the clones is missing from these tables; in studies checked, under half for an unresolved V gene and the rest for unknown reasons. The V and J calls and clone size were taken over from that table, and D and trimming were inferred from the DNA. The table for this sample lists approximately 300,000 clones; approximately 80% of them were counted only once. Together, the top ten hold approximately 2% of the sample.

The sample's treatment or condition, from its label and the paper: about 20 received Ad26.COV2.S at low or high dose, single or two shots; about 5 received placebo; per-sample allocation not given. Repertoires of vaccine and placebo recipients were sequenced from samples collected on day 63 after the first injection. Cohort 1b enrolled about two dozen adults aged 18-55 years at a single site in Boston, USA, between 29 July and 7 August 2020. As a vaccine, Ad26.COV2.S was a replication-incompetent adenovirus type 26 vector that expressed a prefusion-stabilized SARS-CoV-2 spike protein derived from the original Wuhan strain. V is reduced by 2 bases and J by 4 bases, leaving a spacing of 9 bases between them. Sequences SGDLS (CDR1) and YYNGEE (CDR2) are obtained from the germline V gene. From the cysteine through the phenylalanine, the CDR3 covers 14 amino acids. CDR3 DNA is the only sequence kept; it has 42 bases, read in frame from the first base.

Points on this clone: Its antigen is still unknown. No base qualities exist here, and no much larger clone lies one base off it.

The sequenced sample was peripheral blood, obtained in a trial of Ad26.COV2.S vaccine versus placebo. The sequence was collected from a person between 18 and 59 years old who received the Ad26.COV2.S COVID-19 vaccine or a placebo. The rearrangement combines TRBV9 with TRBJ2-2; no D gene can be assigned with confidence. The sequenced DNA is TGTGCCAGCAGCGTGTCAGCGTCCACCGGGGAGCTGTTTTTT. This codes for CASSVSASTGELFF.